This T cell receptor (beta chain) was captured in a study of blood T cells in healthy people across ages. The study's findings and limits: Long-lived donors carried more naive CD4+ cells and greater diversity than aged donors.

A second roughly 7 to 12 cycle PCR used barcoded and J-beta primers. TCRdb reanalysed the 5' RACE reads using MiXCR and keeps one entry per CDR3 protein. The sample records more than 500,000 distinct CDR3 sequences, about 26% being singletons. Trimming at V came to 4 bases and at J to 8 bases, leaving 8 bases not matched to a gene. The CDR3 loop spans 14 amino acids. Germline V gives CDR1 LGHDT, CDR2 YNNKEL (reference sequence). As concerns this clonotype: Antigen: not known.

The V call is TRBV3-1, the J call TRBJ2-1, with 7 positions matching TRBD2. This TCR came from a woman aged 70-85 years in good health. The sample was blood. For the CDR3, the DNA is TGTGCCAGCAGCCCGAGAGAACGGGGGGATGAGCAGTTCTTC. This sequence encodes CASSPRERGDEQFF.